This T cell receptor (beta chain) appears in the sequencing data of a study of metastatic and nonmetastatic thyroid tumors. TCRdb reprocessed the PCR reads via MiXCR. Among 45,000 to 50,000 clones listed, roughly a quarter were seen once. In its sample, this clone was seen a few times. Being one base from a much bigger clone, this may be a read error. Germline loops: CDR1 SEHNR, CDR2 FQNEAQ (reference sequence). This CDR3 has 14 amino acids. Thyroid surgery took place with no prior treatment in any patient. The rearrangement joins TRBV7-9 to TRBJ2-3; 12 positions match TRBD2. Input material: blood. This receptor was identified in a male donor with papillary thyroid cancer or a benign thyroid nodule (not recorded which). Some clones in this sample may be carry-over from other donors' samples. The DNA for the CDR3 is TGTGCCAACACCCTAGCGGGAGGGCCAGATACGCAGTGTTTT. This translates into CANTLAGGPDTQCF. Together with reference TRBV7-9 and TRBJ2-3, the CDR3 gives the full variable domain: DTGVSQNPRHKITKRGQNVTFRCDPISEHNRLYWYRQTLGQGPEFLTYFQNEAQLEKSRLLSDRFSAERPKGSFSTLEIQRTEQGDSAMYLCANTLAGGPDTQCFGPGTRLTVL.